This is a list of T cell receptor beta chains from one sample in a study of blood T cell repertoires in COVID-19. TCRdb's table, derived via immunoSEQ multiplex PCR, lists solely in-frame clones and lacks some. Of about 400,000 clones listed, around nine tenths were seen once; the top ten hold 0.9% to 1%. Sequenced input: PBMCs or T cells enriched from blood (not recorded which). These receptors originate from a woman in her 30s with acute COVID-19. Each CDR3 is given with its conserved first and last residue. The D gene is left open where the match is weak. The size of a clone is reported for some rows only, either as once, few or many, or as a class for expanded clones.

size: once
J: TRBJ2-2
V: TRBV4-3
D: .
CDR3: CASSPRPHTGELFF
DNA: TGCGCCAGCAGCCCCCGTCCCCACACCGGGGAGCTGTTTTTT

size: .
J: TRBJ1-4
V: TRBV15
D: TRBD1
CDR3: CATSRTGQAEKLFF
DNA: TGTGCCACCAGCAGGACAGGGCAGGCTGAAAAACTGTTTTTT

size: .
J: TRBJ1-3
V: TRBV13
D: .
CDR3: CASSLLQDSGNTIYF
DNA: TGTGCCAGCAGCTTACTTCAGGACTCTGGAAACACCATATATTTT

size: once
J: TRBJ1-3
V: TRBV6-5
D: TRBD1
CDR3: CASSLGTDSGNTIYF
DNA: TGTGCCAGCAGCTTGGGGACAGACTCTGGAAACACCATATATTTT

size: .
J: TRBJ2-1
V: TRBV11-3
D: TRBD2
CDR3: CASSLAAGGNNEQFF
DNA: TGTGCCAGCAGCTTAGCAGCGGGGGGGAACAATGAGCAGTTCTTC

size: few
J: TRBJ1-2
V: TRBV5-1
D: TRBD1
CDR3: CASSDRGTGYTF
DNA: TGCGCCAGCAGTGACAGGGGCACTGGCTACACCTTC

size: .
J: TRBJ1-1
V: TRBV30
D: .
CDR3: CAWSPMNTEAFF
DNA: TGTGCCTGGTCCCCCATGAACACTGAAGCTTTCTTT

size: .
J: TRBJ2-3
V: TRBV2
D: TRBD2
CDR3: CASSLAGGLRDTQYF
DNA: TGTGCCAGCAGTCTAGCGGGGGGCCTTCGGGATACGCAGTATTTT

size: .
J: TRBJ2-1
V: TRBV5-8
D: .
CDR3: CASSRVIWVRDEQFF
DNA: TGTGCCAGCAGCCGGGTTATATGGGTGCGCGATGAGCAGTTCTTC

size: .
J: TRBJ2-2
V: TRBV9
D: .
CDR3: CASSLGRGATGELFF
DNA: TGTGCCAGCAGCCTTGGCAGGGGGGCCACCGGGGAGCTGTTTTTT

size: .
J: TRBJ2-1
V: TRBV5-1
D: TRBD2
CDR3: CASSPAGGTSGGPSYNEQFF
DNA: TGCGCCAGCAGCCCCGCCGGGGGGACTAGCGGGGGGCCGTCCTACAATGAGCAGTTCTTC

size: .
J: TRBJ1-5
V: TRBV7-3
D: TRBD1
CDR3: CASSLTGNQPQHF
DNA: TGTGCCAGCAGCTTGACAGGGAATCAGCCCCAGCATTTT

size: .
J: TRBJ1-1
V: TRBV12-3/TRBV12-4
D: .
CDR3: CASSLGAGTEAFF
DNA: TGTGCCAGCAGCTTGGGGGCGGGCACTGAAGCTTTCTTT

size: .
J: TRBJ1-1
V: TRBV4-1
D: .
CDR3: CASSQVSGDAFF
DNA: TGCGCCAGCAGCCAAGTTAGCGGGGACGCTTTCTTT

size: .
J: TRBJ1-5
V: TRBV7-9
D: TRBD1
CDR3: CASSDSRTGNNQPQHF
DNA: TGTGCCAGCAGCGATTCGAGGACAGGAAACAATCAGCCCCAGCATTTT

size: once
J: TRBJ1-5
V: TRBV10-2
D: .
CDR3: CASSESGVNQPQHF
DNA: TGCGCCAGCAGTGAGTCCGGGGTCAATCAGCCCCAGCATTTT

size: .
J: TRBJ2-7
V: TRBV18
D: TRBD1
CDR3: CASSPPLTPGQGVSEQYF
DNA: TGTGCCAGCTCACCACCTCTAACTCCGGGACAGGGGGTATCCGAGCAGTACTTC

size: .
J: TRBJ2-7
V: TRBV2
D: TRBD1
CDR3: CASSDKGAGIYEQYF
DNA: TGTGCCAGCAGCGACAAGGGGGCTGGTATCTACGAGCAGTACTTC

size: .
J: TRBJ1-3
V: TRBV2
D: .
CDR3: CASSASGNTIYF
DNA: TGTGCCAGCAGTGCATCTGGAAACACCATATATTTT

size: .
J: TRBJ1-2
V: TRBV9
D: .
CDR3: CASEGVNYGYTF
DNA: TGTGCCAGCGAGGGAGTCAACTATGGCTACACCTTC

size: .
J: TRBJ1-4
V: TRBV28
D: .
CDR3: CASSLSGTHNEKLFF
DNA: TGTGCCAGCAGTTTATCGGGGACTCACAATGAAAAACTGTTTTTT